Included here is one T cell receptor beta chain sequence, with context. This sample was included in a study of blood T cell repertoires in COVID-19. Background on the study: Sample material is recorded as cDNA or gDNA derived from T cells, B-cell-depleted T cells, or PBMCs.

Clones were read by immunoSEQ multiplex PCR, and TCRdb kept only the in-frame ones, dropping some. The repertoire consists of hundreds of thousands of clones, with over 75% occurring once and the leading ten covering over 8%. Participant reports of clinical history set cohort assignment. Trimming took 5 bases from V and 3 from J, leaving 9 bases between them. This CDR3 spans 13 amino acids. The germline V gene encodes CDR1 KGHDR and CDR2 SFDVKD. The sequence derives from a woman aged 40-49 years who had recovered from COVID-19. Source material: PBMCs or T cells enriched from blood (not recorded which). This chain uses TRBV24-1 with TRBJ1-1, with unresolved D. CDR3 sequence reads: CATSATVDTEAFF. CDR3 coding DNA: TGTGCCACCAGTGCAACGGTGGACACTGAAGCTTTCTTT.